This section outlines one T cell receptor (beta chain) sequence together with its context. Germline CDR1 LGHNA, CDR2 YNFKEQ. With V trimmed by 3 bases and J by 9 bases, 8 bases remained unmatched. This CDR3 spans 14 amino acids. The data belong to a study of technical replicates of blood from several donors. Some clones are missing from TCRdb's copy, which holds only in-frame ones; the method was immunoSEQ multiplex PCR. Of some 94,000 clones in the sample, 90% to 96% are singletons; the top ten hold about 0.39%. This TCR was recovered from a human donor in good health. Sequencing input: T cells isolated from PBMCs. The chain joins TRBV4-2 to TRBJ2-1, with 7 bases that match TRBD2. The DNA of the CDR3 is TGTGCCAGCAGCCAGGCCCTCTTAGCGGGTGAGCAGTTCTTC. Translated: CASSQALLAGEQFF.